This note documents a single T cell receptor beta chain sequence. Its antigen is unknown. The data originate from a study of T cells after yellow fever vaccination. Overall study findings and caveats: Some clonotypes, a small share, were shared between CD4 and CD8 compartments.

Using its own MiXCR run on the 5' RACE reads, TCRdb lists one record per CDR3 protein. The sample records hundreds of thousands of distinct CDR3 sequences, 12% being singletons. The source of this sequence is a man between 18 and 29 years old who received the YFV17D yellow fever vaccine. Specimen: CD4+ T cells sorted from PBMCs, collected 15 days after the yellow fever booster vaccination.

The CDR3 region has the DNA TGCGCCAGCAGCTTGGTACTAGCGGCCCTCACAGATACGCAGTATTTT. Its translation is CASSLVLAALTDTQYF. J is TRBJ2-3 and V is TRBV5-1; 8 nucleotides agree with TRBD2. Germline values: CDR1 SGHRS, CDR2 YFSETQ. V was clipped by 0 bases and J by 2 bases; unmatched bases: 5. The CDR3 covers 16 residues.